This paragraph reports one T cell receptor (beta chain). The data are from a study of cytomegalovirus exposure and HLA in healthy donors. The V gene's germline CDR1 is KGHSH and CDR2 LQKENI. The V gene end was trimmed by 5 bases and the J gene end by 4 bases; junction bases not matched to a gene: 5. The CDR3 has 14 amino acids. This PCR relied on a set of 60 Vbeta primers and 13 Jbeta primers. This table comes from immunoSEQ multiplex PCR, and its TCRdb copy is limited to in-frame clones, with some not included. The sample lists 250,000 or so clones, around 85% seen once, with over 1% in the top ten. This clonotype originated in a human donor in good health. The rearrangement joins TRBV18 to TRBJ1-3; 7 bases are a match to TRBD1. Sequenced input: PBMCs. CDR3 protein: CASSTQGQGNTIYF. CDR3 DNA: TGTGCCAGCTCAACACAGGGGCAAGGAAACACCATATATTTT. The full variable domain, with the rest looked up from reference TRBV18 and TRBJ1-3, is NAGVMQNPRHLVRRRGQEARLRCSPMKGHSHVYWYRQLPEEGLKFMVYLQKENIIDESGMPKERFSAEFPKEGPSILRIQQVVRGDSAAYFCASSTQGQGNTIYFGEGSWLTVV.